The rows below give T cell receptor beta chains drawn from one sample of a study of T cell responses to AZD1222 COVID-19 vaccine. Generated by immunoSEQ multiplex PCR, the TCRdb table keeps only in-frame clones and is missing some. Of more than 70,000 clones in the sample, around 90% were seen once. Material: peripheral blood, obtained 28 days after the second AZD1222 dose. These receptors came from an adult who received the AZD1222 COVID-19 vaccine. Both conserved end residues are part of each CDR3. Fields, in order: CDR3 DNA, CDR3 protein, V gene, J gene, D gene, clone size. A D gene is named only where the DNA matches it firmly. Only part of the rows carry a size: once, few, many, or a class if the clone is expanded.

TGTGCCAGCAGCTCGACTAGCGGGAGGGGCAATGAGCAGTTCTTC	CASSSTSGRGNEQFF	TRBV3-1/TRBV3-2	TRBJ2-1	TRBD2	-
TGCGCCAGCAGCTTGGAGGGTGGCAGCAATCAGCCCCAGCATTTT	CASSLEGGSNQPQHF	TRBV5-1	TRBJ1-5	-	-
TGTGCCAGCAGTTTAGAGGACGAGCAGTACTTC	CASSLEDEQYF	TRBV28	TRBJ2-7	-	-
TGTGCCAGCAGCTTAACACAGGGGAATCAGCCCCAGCATTTT	CASSLTQGNQPQHF	TRBV11-2	TRBJ1-5	TRBD1	-
TGCGCCAGCAGCAGCCAGGGGAATTCACCCCTCCACTTT	CASSSQGNSPLHF	TRBV5-1	TRBJ1-6	-	-
TGCGCCAGCAGCTTGGTAGGACAGGGGACTGAAGCTTTCTTT	CASSLVGQGTEAFF	TRBV5-1	TRBJ1-1	TRBD1	-
TGCGCCAGCAGCTTGAGGGAGTCGACGGCCTACGAGCAGTACTTC	CASSLRESTAYEQYF	TRBV5-1	TRBJ2-7	-	-
TGTGCCAGCAGTAGGGGGAACACTGAAGCTTTCTTT	CASSRGNTEAFF	TRBV7-9	TRBJ1-1	-	-
TGTGCCAGCAGTTTAACGGCAGGCCAACTCGGGGAGGCTTTCTTT	CASSLTAGQLGEAFF	TRBV28	TRBJ1-1	-	few
TGTGCCAGCAGCTCCACTAGCGGGAGGCAGAATGAGCAGTTCTTC	CASSSTSGRQNEQFF	TRBV7-9	TRBJ2-1	TRBD2	-
TGTGCCAGCAGTTACACCCTAGGGGGCTTCAACGAGCAGTACTTC	CASSYTLGGFNEQYF	TRBV28	TRBJ2-7	TRBD1	few
TGTGCCAGCAGCCAACAACTAGGTAACTACGAGCAGTACTTC	CASSQQLGNYEQYF	TRBV4-2	TRBJ2-7	-	-
TGTGCCAGCAGCTTATCCGGGAACACCGGGGAGCTGTTTTTT	CASSLSGNTGELFF	TRBV11-3	TRBJ2-2	-	-
TGTGCCAGCAGCTTGAGGACACCGGATTCCTACGAGCAGTACTTC	CASSLRTPDSYEQYF	TRBV5-5	TRBJ2-7	-	-
TGCAGCGTTGAAGAGGGAGGGACAGGGGTAGCTAACTATGGCTACACCTTC	CSVEEGGTGVANYGYTF	TRBV29-1	TRBJ1-2	TRBD1	-
TGTGCCAGCAGTTCGGTGAGGGGCAAAGAGGAAAAACTGTTTTTT	CASSSVRGKEEKLFF	TRBV28	TRBJ1-4	-	-